This T cell receptor (beta chain) was retrieved from a study of OX40 agonist ivuxolimab in advanced cancers. Overall study context: Dose-escalation patients suffered from hepatocellular carcinoma, melanoma, renal cell or head and neck cancer. Study findings and constraints: Among the nonresponders, some also had low normalized T-cell clonal expansion.

Sequencing was performed with immunoSEQ multiplex PCR; in TCRdb, only in-frame clones are kept and a portion is missing. The sample has around 25,000 clones, approximately 86% seen once. The V end was cut by 7 bases, the J end by 1 base, with 11 bases between. This CDR3 has 12 residues. CDR1 GTSNPN and CDR2 SVGIG come from the germline V gene (reference sequence). On this clone: Its antigen is unknown.

Sequencing used CD4+ or CD8+ T cells sorted from blood, obtained in a trial of the OX40 agonist ivuxolimab. This receptor was taken from an adult with an advanced solid tumor such as melanoma, head and neck, liver or kidney cancer. This rearrangement joins TRBV30 to TRBJ2-7; D ambiguous. CDR3 DNA sequence: TGTGCCTCGCAGGAAGAGTCCTACGAGCAGTACTTC. This codes for CASQEESYEQYF.